These 5 T cell receptor beta chains share one sample of origin, sequenced in a study of blood T cell repertoires in COVID-19. Repertoires were generated with immunoSEQ multiplex PCR, while TCRdb's copy carries only in-frame clones and drops some. The table includes some 170,000 clones, 75% to 80% detected once. The sequenced sample consisted of peripheral blood. These receptors all stem from a woman aged 70 to 79 with acute or convalescent COVID-19.

The CDR3 protein is CASSGSKAYSIGAGELFF. CDR3 DNA sequence: TGTGCCAGCAGTGGCTCAAAGGCGTATAGTATCGGGGCCGGGGAGCTGTTTTTT. The chain joins TRBV6-4 to TRBJ2-2, with D maybe TRBD2 (5 bases). There are 18 residues in the CDR3. Trimming left V 4 bases short and J 6 bases short, with 24 bases between. The germline V gene has CDR1 MRHNA and CDR2 SNTAGT.

CDR3 amino acids: CATKERSLQETQYF. The CDR3 nucleotides read TGTGCCACCAAAGAGCGGAGCCTCCAAGAGACCCAGTACTTC. This chain joins TRBV10-3 and TRBJ2-5, with D tentatively TRBD2 (5 bases). The V gene's germline CDR1 is ENHRY and CDR2 SYGVKD. The CDR3 is 14 residues long. The V gene lost 10 bases and the J gene lost 1 base, with 16 bases spanning the gap.

The V and J genes are TRBV5-1 and TRBJ1-2, with 10 positions matching TRBD1. Germline CDR1 and CDR2: SGHRS and YFSETQ. V was pared by 0 bases and J by 3 bases, with 5 bases of the junction left unmatched. The CDR3 extends over 16 amino acids. In DNA form, the CDR3 reads TGCGCCAGCAGCTTGGCCGTCGGACAGGGGGACTATGGCTACACCTTC. This gives the protein CASSLAVGQGDYGYTF.

The V call is TRBV7-8, the J call TRBJ1-5, with a tentative D call TRBD1 (6 bases). V dropped 7 bases and J dropped 3 bases, with 19 bases sitting between them. This CDR3 region has 16 residues. Germline V gene lookup returns CDR1 SGHVS and CDR2 FQNEAQ. CDR3 DNA sequence: TGTGCCAGCACCCCCCACGACAGGAACCACAATCAGCCCCAGCATTTT. Translating it yields CASTPHDRNHNQPQHF.

This clone was observed a single time. The chain combines TRBV19 with TRBJ1-3, with 8 positions matching TRBD1. The CDR3 loop spans 19 amino acids. With V trimmed by 5 bases and J by 0 bases, 15 bases remained unmatched. Germline V gives CDR1 LNHDA, CDR2 SQIVND (reference sequence). The CDR3 DNA reads as TGTGCCAGTAGTCCGTTTGCGACAGGGGCCGAACCCTCTGGAAACACCATATATTTT. Protein: CASSPFATGAEPSGNTIYF.